These 18 T cell receptor beta chains were sequenced from one sample in a study of T cell repertoires in cytomegalovirus infection. TCRdb used MiXCR to reprocess the reads, holding one entry per CDR3 protein. The top ten clones hold about 20% of a sample with roughly 340,000 distinct CDR3 sequences, 25% to 30% of them seen once. Their recognized antigens are unknown. Sample: cultured PBMCs, taken from culture after CMV antigen stimulation. The source of these receptors is a human donor in good health (CMV status not recorded). Some clones in this sample may be carry-over from other donors' samples.

The rearrangement joins TRBV5-4 to TRBJ1-1; TRBD1 agrees at 9 bases. This CDR3 has 14 residues. Trimming at V came to 0 bases and at J to 3 bases, leaving 0 bases not matched to a gene. Germline V gene data show CDR1 as SGHNT and CDR2 as YYREEE (reference sequence). In DNA form, the CDR3 reads TGTGCCAGCAGCTTGGGGGACAGGGACACTGAAGCTTTCTTT. It encodes CASSLGDRDTEAFF.

The CDR3: CASKGEYQPQHF. Written as DNA, the CDR3 is TGTGCCAGCAAAGGAGAATATCAGCCCCAGCATTTT. The chain carries TRBV6-8 and TRBJ1-5, with D uncertain. V lost 7 bases and J lost 5, with 9 bases in between. Germline assignment: CDR1 MNHGY and CDR2 SAAAGT. The CDR3 has 12 amino acids.

The chain links TRBV6-6 to TRBJ1-3, with unresolved D. V was trimmed by 0 bases and J by 4 bases, leaving 10 bases between them. The CDR3 runs to 15 residues. Per the germline V gene, CDR1 is MNHNY and CDR2 is SVGAGI (reference sequence). CDR3 sequence: CASSYSKGLGNTIYF. CDR3 coding DNA: TGTGCCAGCAGTTACTCGAAAGGTCTCGGAAACACCATATATTTT.

V usage is TRBV5-6 and J usage is TRBJ2-2; D might be TRBD2 (6 bases). The CDR3 sequence is 16 residues long. V was cut by 0 bases and J by 5 bases, with 14 bases left in between. The germline V gene encodes CDR1 SGHDT and CDR2 YYEEEE. DNA of the CDR3: TGTGCCAGCAGCTTGGTGGCGGGAACTACTACCGGGGAGCTGTTTTTT. It codes for CASSLVAGTTTGELFF. The full variable domain, its missing parts supplied by reference TRBV5-6 and TRBJ2-2, is DAGVTQSPTHLIKTRGQQVTLRCSPKSGHDTVSWYQQALGQGPQFIFQYYEEEERQRGNFPDRFSGHQFPNYSSELNVNALLLGDSALYLCASSLVAGTTTGELFFGEGSRLTVL.

This clonotype was counted ten times or more. This sequence joins TRBV7-9 and TRBJ2-1, with 10 bases fitting TRBD2. The length of the CDR3 is 16 residues. CDR1 and CDR2 from the germline V gene are SEHNR and FQNEAQ (reference sequence). V gave up 5 bases and J gave up 3 bases; unmatched junction bases: 7. DNA of the CDR3: TGTGCCAGCAGCCCACTAGCGGGGCCAATCTACAATGAGCAGTTCTTC. The encoded protein is CASSPLAGPIYNEQFF.

This clonotype was seen more than once but under ten times. V is TRBV27 and J is TRBJ1-2, with D possibly matching TRBD1 (5 bases). The CDR3 has 14 amino acids. From germline, CDR1 is MNHEY and CDR2 SMNVEV (reference sequence). Trimming stripped 3 bases from V and 7 bases from J, with 15 bases between. CDR3 region: CASSFSRGLGGYTF. The CDR3 region has the DNA TGTGCCAGCAGTTTTAGTCGGGGGTTGGGTGGCTACACCTTC.

The chain couples TRBV12-3 or TRBV12-4 to TRBJ2-7, with 7 nucleotides matching TRBD2. V lost 6 bases, J lost 4 bases, and 12 bases stayed unmatched. This CDR3 is 15 amino acids long. The CDR3 coding sequence is TGTGCCAGCAGGCAACGACTAGCTCCGCCTTACGAGCAGTACTTC. As protein: CASRQRLAPPYEQYF.

The genes are TRBV5-1 and TRBJ2-3; 16 nucleotides align to TRBD2. Trimming cost V 3 bases and J 3 bases; bases outside gene matches: 4. The CDR3 runs 17 residues. Looked up from germline, CDR1 is SGHRS and CDR2 is YFSETQ. The CDR3 DNA follows: TGCGCCAGCAGCTCCGGGACTAGCGGGAGGGAAACAGATACGCAGTATTTT. It translates to CASSSGTSGRETDTQYF.

The chain combines TRBV7-9 with TRBJ2-3; TRBD1 matches 8 bases. Germline-derived CDR1 and CDR2 are SEHNR and FQNEAQ (reference sequence). The CDR3 has 16 amino acids. V was pared by 3 bases and J by 6 bases, with 11 bases of the junction left unmatched. CDR3 residues: CASSLPTGDIVDTQYF. Here the CDR3 DNA reads TGTGCCAGCAGCTTGCCGACAGGGGACATTGTGGATACGCAGTATTTT.

This clonotype came up a few times. CDR3 region: CASSFGLAYIQTNNYGYTF. For the CDR3, the DNA is TGTGCCAGCAGCTTCGGTCTAGCGTATATCCAGACAAATAACTATGGCTACACCTTC. This chain joins TRBV7-6 and TRBJ1-2; D is unclear. The CDR3 is 19 residues long. V was shortened by 3 bases and J by 1 base, with 24 bases between the two germline ends. The germline V gene has CDR1 SGHVS and CDR2 FNYEAQ.

This clonotype was detected a few times. This sequence joins TRBV6-5 and TRBJ1-5; tentative D call: TRBD1 (6 bases). Germline assignment: CDR1 MNHEY and CDR2 SVGAGI. There are 12 residues in the CDR3. Trimming removed 10 bases from V and 9 bases from J, with 16 bases in between. This CDR3 is CATRGAKGPQHF. The CDR3 DNA sequence: TGTGCCACCCGGGGGGCGAAAGGGCCCCAGCATTTT.

This clonotype was counted between two and nine times. The chain has TRBV6-5 and TRBJ1-4, with a tentative D call TRBD1 (5 bases). Germline V gene lookup returns CDR1 MNHEY and CDR2 SVGAGI. This CDR3 spans 15 amino acids. V shed 2 bases and J shed 3 bases, with 10 bases lying between them. CDR3 residues: CASSYNRGANEKLFF. CDR3 sequence (DNA): TGTGCCAGCAGTTACAACCGGGGGGCTAATGAAAAACTGTTTTTT.

This clonotype was picked up a small number of times. The J gene is TRBJ2-6, the V gene TRBV9, with D uncertain. Germline V lookup: CDR1 SGDLS, CDR2 YYNGEE. V was clipped by 8 bases and J by 1 base, with 4 bases between them. This CDR3 is built from 12 residues. The CDR3 coding sequence is TGTGCCAGTGGGTCTGGGGCCAACGTCCTGACTTTC. Residues: CASGSGANVLTF.

The chain uses TRBV20-1 and TRBJ1-6; D is unclear. This CDR3 is 12 amino acids long. Germline-derived CDR1 and CDR2 are DFQATT and SNEGSKA (reference sequence). Trimming cost V 0 bases and J 10 bases, with 7 bases left between them. The CDR3 nucleotides read TGCAGTGCTAGAGAGGGAGGATCACCCCTCCACTTT. Translating gives CSAREGGSPLHF.

This clonotype came up many times. The J gene is TRBJ2-1, the V gene TRBV7-8, with a possible D match to TRBD2 (6 bases). The germline V gene encodes CDR1 SGHVS and CDR2 FQNEAQ. The CDR3 has 16 amino acids. Trimming cost V 4 bases and J 7 bases, with 20 bases left between them. This CDR3 is CASSSSPGTPINEQFF. CDR3 bases: TGTGCCAGCAGCTCCTCTCCCGGGACTCCTATTAATGAGCAGTTCTTC.

The chain uses TRBV11-2 and TRBJ1-6, with D tentatively TRBD1 (6 bases). The CDR3 consists of 18 residues. V lost 5 bases, J lost 7 bases, and 24 bases lay in between. CDR1 is SGHAT, CDR2 FQNNGV, per germline. For the CDR3, the DNA is TGTGCCAGCAGCCCTCCGATTCGGTTTGGCAGGGGAAATTCACCCCTCCACTTT. It yields the protein CASSPPIRFGRGNSPLHF.

This clonotype turned up a few times. The chain recombines TRBV6-1 with TRBJ2-1; a weak D match, TRBD2 (7 bases). Germline CDR1 reads MNHNS; CDR2 reads SASEGT. The CDR3 has 14 amino acids. The ends were cut back, 10 bases at V and 7 bases at J, with 20 bases in the middle. CDR3 region: CATEGGGLGNEQFF. Written as DNA, the CDR3 is TGTGCCACCGAGGGGGGAGGACTAGGGAATGAGCAGTTCTTC.

The sample holds many counts of this clonotype. The gene calls are TRBV7-2 and TRBJ2-7; TRBD1 matches 7 bases. Unmatched junction bases numbered 4, after V lost 5 bases and J lost 0 bases. The CDR3 runs to 14 residues. From germline, CDR1 is SGHTA and CDR2 FQGNSA. CDR3 protein: CASSQGQSSYEQYF. The CDR3 DNA reads as TGTGCCAGCAGCCAGGGACAGAGCTCCTACGAGCAGTACTTC.